Shown below are 4 T cell receptor beta chains from a single sample sequenced in a study of shared clonotypes between healthy human individuals. Only in-frame clones appear in the TCRdb table, and some are missing; sequencing was by immunoSEQ multiplex PCR. The data show 1,400,000 or so clones, with around 98.5% seen just once and about 0.34% held by the top ten. The sequencing sample was made of naive CD4+ T cells sorted from blood. Subset defined: CD45RA+ positively selected. These receptor sequences come from a man aged 30-40 years in good health.

J is TRBJ2-1 and V is TRBV14; 13 nucleotides match TRBD2. The V gene's germline CDR1 is SGHDN and CDR2 FVKESK. The V gene end was trimmed by 3 bases and the J gene end by 10 bases; junction bases not matched to a gene: 18. The CDR3 has 19 residues. The CDR3 DNA follows: TGTGCCAGCAGCCATCGGCCGGGACTAGCGGGAAGGGGATTTATGGAGCAGTTCTTC. Protein sequence: CASSHRPGLAGRGFMEQFF. The full variable domain, completed using reference TRBV14 and TRBJ2-1, is EAGVTQFPSHSVIEKGQTVTLRCDPISGHDNLYWYRRVMGKEIKFLLHFVKESKQDESGMPNNRFLAERTGGTYSTLKVQPAELEDSGVYFCASSHRPGLAGRGFMEQFFGPGTRLTVL.

The gene calls are TRBV16 and TRBJ2-1, with TRBD2 matching 12 bases. The CDR3 is 15 residues long. The V gene's germline CDR1 is KGHSY and CDR2 FQNENV. V lost 4 bases, J lost 9 bases, and 7 bases stayed unmatched. CDR3 sequence (DNA): TGTGCCAGCAGCCCGACTAGCGGGAGAACGGGTGAGCAGTTCTTC. Translated, it gives CASSPTSGRTGEQFF.

The V and J genes are TRBV5-1 and TRBJ2-1; D not certain. Germline CDR1 reads SGHRS; CDR2 reads YFSETQ. V gave up 5 bases and J gave up 1 base, with 7 bases separating them. The CDR3 loop spans 13 amino acids. The CDR3 region has the DNA TGCGCCAGCAGTGACCCTTCCTACAATGAGCAGTTCTTC. It is translated as CASSDPSYNEQFF.

Details on this clone: This sample also contains other DNA sequences that code for the same CDR3. The CDR3 sequence: CASSLEGSTDTQYF. CDR3 in DNA: TGTGCCAGCAGCTTAGAGGGCAGCACAGATACGCAGTATTTT. The rearrangement uses TRBV7-3 and TRBJ2-3; D is possibly TRBD2 (5 bases). The CDR3 has 14 amino acids. V was shortened by 2 bases and J by 0 bases, with 6 bases between the two germline ends. CDR1 is SGHTA, CDR2 FQGTGA, per germline.